This T cell receptor beta chain was captured in a study of blood T cell repertoires in COVID-19. At the level of the study: Sites across the United States, Italy and Spain contributed samples from acute and convalescent COVID-19. PBMCs, B-cell-depleted T cells, or T cells were the source of the cDNA or gDNA that made up the material.

V dropped 5 bases and J dropped 2 bases, with 14 bases sitting between them. The CDR3 totals 14 residues. Germline V gene data show CDR1 as SGHRS and CDR2 as YFSETQ. The method was immunoSEQ multiplex PCR; TCRdb's version includes in-frame clones alone and lacks a portion of them. The sample records about 150,000 clones, 80% to 90% being singletons. The TCR was taken from a man at least 80 years old with acute or convalescent COVID-19. This chain uses TRBV5-1 with TRBJ2-7; D not certain. Sequenced material: peripheral blood. The CDR3 reads CASSWAPGTYEQYF. Written as DNA, the CDR3 is TGCGCCAGCAGTTGGGCCCCCGGTACCTACGAGCAGTACTTC. Using reference TRBV5-1 and TRBJ2-7 for the parts outside the CDR3, the full variable domain is KAGVTQTPRYLIKTRGQQVTLSCSPISGHRSVSWYQQTPGQGLQFLFEYFSETQRNKGNFPGRFSGRQFSNSRSEMNVSTLELGDSALYLCASSWAPGTYEQYFGPGTRLTVT.